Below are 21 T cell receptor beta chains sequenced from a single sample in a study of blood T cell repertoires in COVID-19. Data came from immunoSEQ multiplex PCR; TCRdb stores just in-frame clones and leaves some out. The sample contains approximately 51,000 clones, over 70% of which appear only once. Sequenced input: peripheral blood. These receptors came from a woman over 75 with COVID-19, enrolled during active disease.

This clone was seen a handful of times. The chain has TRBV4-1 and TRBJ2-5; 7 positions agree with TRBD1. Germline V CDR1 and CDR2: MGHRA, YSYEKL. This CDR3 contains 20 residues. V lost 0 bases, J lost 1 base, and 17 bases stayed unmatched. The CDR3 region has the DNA TGCGCCAGCAGCCAAGAATATAGGGGACAGACGACTACAGTCCAAGAGACCCAGTACTTC. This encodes CASSQEYRGQTTTVQETQYF.

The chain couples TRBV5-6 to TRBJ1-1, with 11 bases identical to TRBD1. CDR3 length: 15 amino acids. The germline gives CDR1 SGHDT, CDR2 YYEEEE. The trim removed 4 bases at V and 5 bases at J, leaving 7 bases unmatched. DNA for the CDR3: TGTGCCAGCAGCACACCGGGACAGGGGGGGACTGAAGCTTTCTTT. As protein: CASSTPGQGGTEAFF.

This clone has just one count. This CDR3 is CASSLGAESNYGYTF. CDR3 in DNA: TGTGCCAGCAGTTTAGGGGCAGAATCTAACTATGGCTACACCTTC. The gene calls are TRBV28 and TRBJ1-2, with D maybe TRBD1 (5 bases). V was shortened by 2 bases and J by 0 bases, with 10 bases between the two germline ends. From germline, CDR1 is MDHEN and CDR2 SYDVKM. This CDR3 region has 15 residues.

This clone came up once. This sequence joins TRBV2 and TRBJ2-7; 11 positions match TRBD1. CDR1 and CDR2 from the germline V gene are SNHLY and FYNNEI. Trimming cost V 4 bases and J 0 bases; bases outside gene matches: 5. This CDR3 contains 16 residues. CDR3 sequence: CASSADGTGGSYEQYF. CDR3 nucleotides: TGTGCCAGCAGTGCGGACGGGACAGGGGGCTCCTACGAGCAGTACTTC. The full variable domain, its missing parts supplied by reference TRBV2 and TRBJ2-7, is EPEVTQTPSHQVTQMGQEVILRCVPISNHLYFYWYRQILGQKVEFLVSFYNNEISEKSEIFDDQFSVERPDGSNFTLKIRSTKLEDSAMYFCASSADGTGGSYEQYFGPGTRLTVT.

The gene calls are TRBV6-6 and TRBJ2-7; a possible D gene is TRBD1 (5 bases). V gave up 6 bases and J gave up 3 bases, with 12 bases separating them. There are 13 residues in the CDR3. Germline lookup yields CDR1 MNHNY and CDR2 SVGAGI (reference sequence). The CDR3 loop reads CASRHGQFYEQYF. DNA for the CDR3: TGTGCCAGCAGGCACGGACAATTCTACGAGCAGTACTTC.

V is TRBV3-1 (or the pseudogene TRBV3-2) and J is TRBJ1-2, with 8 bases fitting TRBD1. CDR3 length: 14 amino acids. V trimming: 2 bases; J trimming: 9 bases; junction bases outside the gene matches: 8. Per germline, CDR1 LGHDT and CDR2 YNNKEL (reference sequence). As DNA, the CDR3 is TGTGCCAGCAGCCAAAACGGGGACAGGCTACGCTACACCTTC. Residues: CASSQNGDRLRYTF.

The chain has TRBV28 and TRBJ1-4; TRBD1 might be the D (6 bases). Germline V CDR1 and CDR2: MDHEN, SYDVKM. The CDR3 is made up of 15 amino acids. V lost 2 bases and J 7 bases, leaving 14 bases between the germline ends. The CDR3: CASSLGGARGEKLFF. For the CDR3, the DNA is TGTGCCAGCAGTTTAGGGGGGGCGCGAGGTGAAAAACTGTTTTTT.

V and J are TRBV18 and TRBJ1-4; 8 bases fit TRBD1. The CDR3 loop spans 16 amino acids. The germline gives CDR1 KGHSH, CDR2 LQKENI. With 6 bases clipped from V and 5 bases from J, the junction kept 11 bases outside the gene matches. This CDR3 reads CASSPMRGQGNEKLFF. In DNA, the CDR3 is TGTGCCAGCTCTCCTATGAGAGGACAGGGCAATGAAAAACTGTTTTTT.

CDR3 nucleotide sequence: TGTGCCAGCAGCGTTCAGGGGGGCAGCTATGGCTACACCTTC. It codes for CASSVQGGSYGYTF. The chain is built from TRBV9 and TRBJ1-2; 7 nucleotides align to TRBD1. The CDR3 is 14 residues long. The V gene's germline CDR1 is SGDLS and CDR2 YYNGEE. The ends lost 2 bases at V and 4 bases at J; junction bases unmatched: 5. The full variable domain, in which reference TRBV9 and TRBJ1-2 provide the parts outside the CDR3, is DSGVTQTPKHLITATGQRVTLRCSPRSGDLSVYWYQQSLDQGLQFLIQYYNGEERAKGNILERFSAQQFPDLHSELNLSSLELGDSALYFCASSVQGGSYGYTFGSGTRLTVV.

The DNA for the CDR3 is TGTGCCAGCAGCGAGTCGACAGGGGCGACTGAAGCTTTCTTT. It specifies CASSESTGATEAFF. This chain joins TRBV6-6 and TRBJ1-1, with 8 bases that match TRBD1. J was trimmed by 5 bases and V by 6 bases; bases with no gene match: 8. Germline V gives CDR1 MNHNY, CDR2 SVGAGI (reference sequence). CDR3 length: 14 residues.

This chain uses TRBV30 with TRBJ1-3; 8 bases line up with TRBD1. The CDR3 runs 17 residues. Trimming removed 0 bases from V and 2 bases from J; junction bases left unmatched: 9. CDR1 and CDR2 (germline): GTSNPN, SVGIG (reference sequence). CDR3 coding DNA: TGTGCCTGGAGTGTTAGTCGGGTCAGGGGGCCTGGAAACACCATATATTTT. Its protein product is CAWSVSRVRGPGNTIYF.

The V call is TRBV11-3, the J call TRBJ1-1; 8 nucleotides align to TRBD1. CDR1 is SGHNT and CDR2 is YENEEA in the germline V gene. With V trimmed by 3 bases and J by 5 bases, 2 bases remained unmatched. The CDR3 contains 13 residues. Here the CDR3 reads CASSFDRGTEAFF. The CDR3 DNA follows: TGTGCCAGCAGCTTCGACAGGGGAACTGAAGCTTTCTTT.

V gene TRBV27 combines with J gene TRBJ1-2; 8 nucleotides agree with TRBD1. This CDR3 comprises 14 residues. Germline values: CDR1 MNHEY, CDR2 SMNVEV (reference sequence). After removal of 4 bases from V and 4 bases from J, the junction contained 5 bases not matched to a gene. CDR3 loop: CASSSPGTGYGYTF. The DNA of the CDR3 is TGTGCCAGCAGTTCTCCCGGGACAGGCTATGGCTACACCTTC.

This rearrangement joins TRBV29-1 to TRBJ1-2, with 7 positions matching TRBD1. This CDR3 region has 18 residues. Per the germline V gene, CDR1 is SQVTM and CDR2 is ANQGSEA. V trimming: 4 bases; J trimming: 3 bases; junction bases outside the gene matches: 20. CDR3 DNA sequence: TGCAGCGTTGCGTCCCGACAGGGTATTGGTGTGTGGGACTATGGCTACACCTTC. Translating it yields CSVASRQGIGVWDYGYTF.

Written as DNA, the CDR3 is TGCGCCAGCAGCGGAGGGGCGCTCCCCACCTATGGCTACACCTTC. It codes for CASSGGALPTYGYTF. The J gene is TRBJ1-2, the V gene TRBV5-1; tentatively, D is TRBD1 (5 bases). The CDR3 sequence is 15 residues long. Trimming took off 4 bases at V and 4 bases at J, with 17 bases between the two ends. Germline CDR1 SGHRS, CDR2 YFSETQ.

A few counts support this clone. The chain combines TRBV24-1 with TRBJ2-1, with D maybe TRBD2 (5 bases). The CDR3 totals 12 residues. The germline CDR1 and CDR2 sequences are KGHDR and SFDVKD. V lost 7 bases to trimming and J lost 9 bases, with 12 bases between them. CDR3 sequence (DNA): TGTGCCACCAGCCACATTCGGGGTGAGCAGTTCTTC. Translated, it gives CATSHIRGEQFF.

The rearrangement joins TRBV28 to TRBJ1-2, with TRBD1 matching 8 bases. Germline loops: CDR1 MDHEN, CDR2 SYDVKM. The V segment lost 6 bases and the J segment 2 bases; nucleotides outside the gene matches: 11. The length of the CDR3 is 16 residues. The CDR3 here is CASRYSTGGPNYGYTF. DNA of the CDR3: TGTGCCAGCAGGTATAGCACAGGGGGGCCCAACTATGGCTACACCTTC.

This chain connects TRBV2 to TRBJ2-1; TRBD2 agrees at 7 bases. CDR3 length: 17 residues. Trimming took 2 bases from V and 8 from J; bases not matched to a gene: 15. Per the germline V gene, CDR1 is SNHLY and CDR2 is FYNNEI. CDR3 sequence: CASSEPGRASVGYEQFF. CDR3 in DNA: TGTGCCAGCAGTGAACCGGGGAGGGCTAGCGTTGGGTATGAGCAGTTCTTC.

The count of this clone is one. The CDR3 spells CASSDSRGSTDTQYF. CDR3 DNA: TGTGCCAGCAGTGACTCGAGAGGCAGCACAGATACGCAGTATTTT. The rearrangement links TRBV6-4 to TRBJ2-3, with D unclear. Trimming left V 0 bases short and J 0 bases short, with 7 bases between. The CDR3 is made up of 15 amino acids. Germline CDR1 reads MRHNA; CDR2 reads SNTAGT.

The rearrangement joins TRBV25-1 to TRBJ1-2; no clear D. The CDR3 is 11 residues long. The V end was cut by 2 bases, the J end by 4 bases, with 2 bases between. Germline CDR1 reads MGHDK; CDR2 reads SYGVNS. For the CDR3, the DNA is TGTGCCAGCAGTGAACTCTATGGCTACACCTTC. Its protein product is CASSELYGYTF.

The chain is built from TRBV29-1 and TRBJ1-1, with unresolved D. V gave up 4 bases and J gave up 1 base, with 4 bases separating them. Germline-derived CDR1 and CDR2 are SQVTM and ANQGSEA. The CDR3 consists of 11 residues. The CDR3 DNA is TGCAGCGTTGCCAGGAACACTGAAGCTTTCTTT. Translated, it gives CSVARNTEAFF.